These T cell receptor beta chains were read from a single sample in a study of T cells in Graves' hyperthyroidism and ophthalmopathy. Each CDR3 protein gets one entry after TCRdb re-called the multiplex PCR reads with MiXCR. The sample consists of almost 600,000 distinct CDR3 sequences, about 45% of them appearing once. The sample consisted of peripheral blood or thyroid tissue (not recorded which). These receptor sequences come from a woman aged 18-29 years with Graves' hyperthyroidism. The CDR3 runs from the conserved cysteine through the conserved F or W. D genes are given only for firm matches. A clone size is listed for some rows: how often the clone was seen (once, few, many), or a class if it is expanded.

J | V | D | size | CDR3 | DNA
TRBJ1-1 | TRBV6-1 | . | . | CASTKYRNTEAFF | TGTGCCAGCACCAAATACAGGAACACTGAAGCTTTCTTT
TRBJ1-6 | TRBV6-5 | . | many | CASRAPGQDTAPLHF | TGTGCCAGCAGGGCCCCGGGACAAGATACCGCACCCCTCCACTTT
TRBJ2-7 | TRBV2 | . | . | CASSARGGADYEQYF | TGTGCCAGCAGTGCTAGGGGGGGGGCAGACTACGAGCAGTACTTC
TRBJ1-5 | TRBV4-3 | TRBD1 | . | CASSQDRAGTQGGGQPQHF | TGCGCCAGCAGCCAAGATAGGGCCGGAACGCAGGGGGGCGGTCAGCCCCAGCATTTT
TRBJ2-2 | TRBV4-1 | . | many | CASSQAGGELFF | TGCGCCAGCAGCCAAGCTGGAGGGGAGCTGTTTTTT
TRBJ2-5 | TRBV19 | TRBD1 | . | CASSIGDRQETQYF | TGTGCCAGTAGTATAGGGGACAGACAAGAGACCCAGTACTTC
TRBJ2-5 | TRBV18 | . | many | CASSPPDSQETQYF | TGTGCCAGCTCACCACCAGACAGTCAAGAGACCCAGTACTTC
TRBJ2-5 | TRBV29-1 | . | . | CSGLRGGETQYF | TGCAGCGGGCTTAGGGGAGGCGAGACCCAGTACTTC
TRBJ1-2 | TRBV10-3 | TRBD1 | . | CAISPDRVYGYTF | TGTGCCATCAGTCCGGACAGGGTCTATGGCTACACCTTC
TRBJ1-2 | TRBV6-5 | . | . | CASSWEGYTF | TGTGCCAGCAGTTGGGAGGGCTACACCTTC
TRBJ2-3 | TRBV9 | TRBD2 | . | CASSGALAGGLTDTQYF | TGTGCCAGCAGCGGGGCTCTAGCGGGAGGCCTCACAGATACGCAGTATTTT
TRBJ2-7 | TRBV20-1 | . | . | CSAFWGGSSYEQYF | TGCAGTGCTTTCTGGGGCGGCAGCTCCTACGAGCAGTACTTC
TRBJ2-7 | TRBV18 | . | few | CASSPRVEEQYF | TGTGCCAGCTCACCACGTGTTGAGGAGCAGTACTTC
TRBJ1-2 | TRBV19 | TRBD1 | . | CASRVGQGRSGYTF | TGTGCCAGTAGAGTGGGACAGGGACGTTCTGGCTACACCTTC
TRBJ2-7 | TRBV10-3 | . | many | CAIMDGDYEQYF | TGTGCCATCATGGACGGGGACTACGAGCAGTACTTC
TRBJ1-1 | TRBV5-4 | . | . | CASRRLNRVAEAFF | TGTGCCAGCAGACGACTCAACAGGGTCGCTGAAGCTTTCTTT
TRBJ2-3 | TRBV14 | TRBD2 | . | CASSRNPRLAGGADTQYF | TGTGCCAGCAGCCGGAACCCCCGGCTAGCGGGAGGGGCAGATACGCAGTATTTT
TRBJ2-5 | TRBV2 | . | . | CAGTLGTQYF | TGTGCCGGGACACTAGGGACCCAGTACTTC
TRBJ1-1 | TRBV20-1 | . | . | CSATTSGDYNEAFF | TGCAGTGCAACCACTAGCGGTGATTACAATGAAGCTTTCTTT
TRBJ2-7 | TRBV9 | TRBD2 | many | CASSVSGSYEQYF | TGTGCCAGCAGCGTTAGCGGGAGCTACGAGCAGTACTTC
TRBJ1-5 | TRBV10-2 | . | . | CASSATDQNQPQHF | TGTGCCAGCAGCGCGACAGATCAAAATCAGCCCCAGCATTTT
TRBJ1-2 | TRBV2 | . | many | CASSERGPGAYGYTF | TGTGCCAGCAGTGAACGGGGGCCCGGGGCCTATGGCTACACCTTC
TRBJ1-2 | TRBV10-3 | . | . | CAITGERLNPGYTF | TGTGCCATCACTGGGGAGAGGCTAAACCCTGGCTACACCTTC
TRBJ1-5 | TRBV7-9 | . | . | CASINIGVINQPQHF | TGTGCCAGCATCAACATTGGAGTTATCAATCAGCCCCAGCATTTT
TRBJ1-1 | TRBV2 | . | . | CASRPRRNTEAFF | TGTGCCAGCAGACCACGCAGGAACACTGAAGCTTTCTTT
TRBJ1-2 | TRBV10-3 | . | . | CAISARGGNLQGAYGYTF | TGTGCCATCAGTGCCCGGGGGGGCAATCTACAGGGTGCCTATGGCTACACCTTC
TRBJ2-5 | TRBV5-1 | TRBD2 | . | CASKRGASGSETQYF | TGCGCCAGCAAAAGGGGGGCTAGCGGGAGCGAGACCCAGTACTTC
TRBJ2-5 | TRBV6-5 | . | . | CASRVGSNQPQYF | TGTGCCAGCAGGGTGGGAAGCAATCAGCCCCAGTACTTC
TRBJ2-1 | TRBV7-8 | . | . | CASSHRVESYNEQFF | TGTGCCAGCAGCCACAGGGTAGAGTCCTACAATGAGCAGTTCTTC
TRBJ2-7 | TRBV20-1 | . | . | CSASDSTYEQYF | TGCAGTGCTAGCGACAGTACCTACGAGCAGTACTTC
TRBJ1-2 | TRBV20-1 | . | many | CSARVAGNYGYTF | TGCAGTGCTAGGGTCGCGGGGAACTATGGCTACACCTTC
TRBJ2-4 | TRBV2 | . | . | CASQPGGNGLAKNIQYF | TGTGCCAGCCAACCAGGGGGGAACGGACTAGCCAAAAACATTCAGTACTTC
TRBJ2-5 | TRBV24-1 | TRBD2 | . | CATSDLGTSGRAGETQYF | TGTGCCACCAGTGACCTCGGGACTAGCGGGAGGGCCGGGGAGACCCAGTACTTC
TRBJ1-1 | TRBV7-9 | . | many | CASSPKGGEAFF | TGTGCCAGCAGCCCCAAGGGGGGTGAAGCTTTCTTT
TRBJ2-7 | TRBV20-1 | TRBD1 | few | CSVRTGGFYEQYF | TGCAGTGTTAGGACAGGGGGCTTCTACGAGCAGTACTTC
TRBJ2-2 | TRBV4-2 | TRBD2 | many | CASSHGLAGNTGELFF | TGTGCCAGCAGCCACGGACTAGCGGGGAACACCGGGGAGCTGTTTTTT
TRBJ2-5 | TRBV11-3 | TRBD1 | . | CASSLALGQGGETQYF | TGTGCCAGCAGCTTAGCCCTGGGACAGGGAGGGGAGACCCAGTACTTC
TRBJ2-7 | TRBV7-4 | TRBD2 | many | CASSSGGAEAYEQYF | TGTGCCAGCAGCTCGGGGGGGGCAGAGGCCTACGAGCAGTACTTC
TRBJ2-7 | TRBV29-1 | TRBD1 | few | CSVGWTGLPSYEQYF | TGCAGCGTTGGATGGACAGGGCTACCTTCCTACGAGCAGTACTTC
TRBJ2-5 | TRBV12-3/TRBV12-4 | . | . | CASRWDQPQYF | TGTGCCAGCAGGTGGGATCAGCCCCAGTACTTC
TRBJ1-6 | TRBV4-1 | . | many | CASSQDGSSPLHF | TGCGCCAGCAGCCAAGATGGGAGTTCACCCCTCCACTTT
TRBJ2-5 | TRBV2 | . | . | CASSEAPLDQPQYF | TGTGCCAGCAGTGAAGCGCCTCTTGACCAGCCCCAGTACTTC